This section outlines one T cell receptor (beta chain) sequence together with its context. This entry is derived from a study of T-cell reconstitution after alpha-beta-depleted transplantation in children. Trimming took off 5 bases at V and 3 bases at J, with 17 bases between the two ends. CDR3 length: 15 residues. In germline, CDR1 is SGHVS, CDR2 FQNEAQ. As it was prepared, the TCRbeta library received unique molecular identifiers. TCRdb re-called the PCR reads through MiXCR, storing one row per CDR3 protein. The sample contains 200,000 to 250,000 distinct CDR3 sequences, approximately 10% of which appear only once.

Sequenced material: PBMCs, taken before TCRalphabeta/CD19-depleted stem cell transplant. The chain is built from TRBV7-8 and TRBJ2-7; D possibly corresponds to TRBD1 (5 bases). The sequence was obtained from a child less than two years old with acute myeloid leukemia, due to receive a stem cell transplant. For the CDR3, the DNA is TGTGCCAGCAGCCAACAGACAGTGCTGGGCTACGAGCAGTACTTC. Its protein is CASSQQTVLGYEQYF. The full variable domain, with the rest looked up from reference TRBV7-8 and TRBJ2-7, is GAGVSQSPRYKVAKRGQDVALRCDPISGHVSLFWYQQALGQGPEFLTYFQNEAQLDKSGLPSDRFFAERPEGSVSTLKIQRTQQEDSAVYLCASSQQTVLGYEQYFGPGTRLTVT.